A selection of T cell receptor beta chains follows, all from one sample in a study of T cell changes during pregnancy in multiple sclerosis. The repertoire was sequenced with immunoSEQ multiplex PCR; TCRdb's copy has only in-frame clones and lacks some. The data contain about 40,000 clones, 80% to 95% of them singletons. The source material was CD4+ T cells from peripheral blood mononuclear cells, sampled in the third trimester of pregnancy. The receptors stem from a female donor with multiple sclerosis, enrolled in a pregnancy study. Both conserved end residues are part of each CDR3. D genes are given only for firm matches. Rows give clone size only sometimes, using once, few, many, or a class for an expanded clone.

J gene | clone size | D gene | V gene | CDR3 DNA | CDR3 protein
TRBJ1-4 | - | - | TRBV6-5 | TGTGCCAGCAGCCCGCCACAGGGCCGACTGTTTTTT | CASSPPQGRLFF
TRBJ2-5 | - | - | TRBV15 | TGTGCCACCAGCAGAGATCCAGGCTTTAGAGAGACCCAGTACTTC | CATSRDPGFRETQYF
TRBJ1-5 | - | TRBD1 | TRBV18 | TGTGCCAGCTCAGCACAGGGGTTTGGTCAGCCCCAGCATTTT | CASSAQGFGQPQHF
TRBJ1-5 | once | TRBD1 | TRBV2 | TGTGCCAGCAGACCCCAGGGGGCTGGCAATCAGCCCCAGCATTTT | CASRPQGAGNQPQHF
TRBJ2-3 | few | - | TRBV27 | TGTGCCAGCAGTTTCCGGGGTATTGATACGCAGTATTTT | CASSFRGIDTQYF
TRBJ2-1 | - | TRBD2 | TRBV7-9 | TGTGCCAGCAGCGCCCTGACTAGCGGGAGTGGTGGTGAGCAGTTCTTC | CASSALTSGSGGEQFF
TRBJ2-6 | - | - | TRBV6-1 | TGTGCCAGCGGGCAGGGGGCCAACGTCCTGACTTTC | CASGQGANVLTF
TRBJ1-3 | - | - | TRBV7-3 | TGTGCCAGCAGCTTAGCGGTCCCTGGAAACACCATATATTTT | CASSLAVPGNTIYF
TRBJ2-1 | - | TRBD2 | TRBV7-3 | TGTGCCAGCAGCTTAACAGATTTAGCGGGAGGTGTAAGGGAGCAGTTCTTC | CASSLTDLAGGVREQFF
TRBJ1-1 | - | TRBD1 | TRBV29-1 | TGCAGCGTTGAAAGGACAGGGGGGGGGACTGAAGCTTTCTTT | CSVERTGGGTEAFF
TRBJ1-3 | few | TRBD1 | TRBV30 | TGTGCCTGGAGTTCCGGGACAGGGGTGCGGGGAAACACCATATATTTT | CAWSSGTGVRGNTIYF
TRBJ2-3 | - | TRBD2 | TRBV9 | TGTGCCAGCAGCGTGGAAGCGGGAGGGCGGACAGATACGCAGTATTTT | CASSVEAGGRTDTQYF
TRBJ1-3 | - | - | TRBV5-6 | TGTGCCAGCAGCCGGGAACTAGCTGGAAACACCATATATTTT | CASSRELAGNTIYF
TRBJ1-5 | - | TRBD1 | TRBV6-6 | TGTGCCAGTAGAAATACAGGGGATCAGCCCCAGCATTTT | CASRNTGDQPQHF
TRBJ2-6 | - | - | TRBV5-1 | TGCGCCAGCAGCTTGATAGCTGGGGCCAACGTCCTGACTTTC | CASSLIAGANVLTF
TRBJ2-3 | - | TRBD2 | TRBV4-2 | TGTGCCAGCAGCCAAGATGGACTAGCGGGGCGCACAGATACGCAGTATTTT | CASSQDGLAGRTDTQYF
TRBJ1-4 | - | - | TRBV6-1 | TGTGCCAGCAGTGCGGGCCGGGCGGGGGCTAATGAAAAACTGTTTTTT | CASSAGRAGANEKLFF
TRBJ2-7 | - | TRBD2 | TRBV18 | TGTGCCAGCTCACCACGGACTAGCGGAGCCTACGAGCAGTACTTC | CASSPRTSGAYEQYF
TRBJ2-1 | once | TRBD2 | TRBV30 | TGTGCCTTCACCAAGGGGACTAGCGGGACTAATGAGCAGTTCTTC | CAFTKGTSGTNEQFF
TRBJ2-1 | - | - | TRBV7-2 | TGTGCCAGCAGCTTAGAGGGGGGGGGATACAATGAGCAGTTCTTC | CASSLEGGGYNEQFF
TRBJ2-7 | - | TRBD1 | TRBV5-1 | TGCGCCAGCAGCGTGGGACAGGGGGCTCGCGAGCAGTACTTC | CASSVGQGAREQYF
TRBJ2-1 | once | - | TRBV7-3 | TGTGCCAGCAGCCCCTCACGATCGGGCTCCTACAATGAGCAGTTCTTC | CASSPSRSGSYNEQFF